This TCR beta chain was obtained from a study of T cell responses to AZD1222 COVID-19 vaccine. Only a few counts were recorded for this clone. The CDR3 contains 15 residues. The J segment lost 3 bases and the V segment lost 6 bases, leaving 6 bases of the junction unmatched. Germline assignment: CDR1 MRHNA and CDR2 SNTAGT. Only in-frame clones appear in the TCRdb table, and some are missing; sequencing was by immunoSEQ multiplex PCR. Among over 120,000 clones listed, roughly nine tenths were seen once. Specimen: peripheral blood, collected on day 0 of AZD1222 vaccination. The rearrangement links TRBV6-4 to TRBJ2-1; 9 nucleotides line up with TRBD1. The origin of this receptor is an adult in good health. CDR3 sequence (DNA): TGTGCCAGCAGCGAGAGGACAGGGGACTACAATGAGCAGTTCTTC. Translated: CASSERTGDYNEQFF.